These 5 T cell receptor beta chains originate from one sample sequenced in a study of control samples from healthy donors and cancer patients. TCRdb's copy holds only in-frame clones and misses some; the assay was immunoSEQ multiplex PCR. The sample has around 90,000 clones; around four fifths are singletons. The sample comprised blood. All receptors come from a young man in good health.

This clone was counted between two and nine times. The V gene is TRBV6-5, the J gene TRBJ1-2; 8 bases are a match to TRBD1. The germline V gene has CDR1 MNHEY and CDR2 SVGAGI. CDR3 size: 14 residues. With V trimmed by 6 bases and J by 5 bases, 8 bases remained unmatched. The DNA for the CDR3 is TGTGCCAGCAGCTACGACAGGGGAATGTATGGCTACACCTTC. Protein: CASSYDRGMYGYTF.

This clone has only one observation. The chain uses TRBV5-1 and TRBJ2-5; TRBD2 might be the D (5 bases). V lost 1 base and J lost 0, with 13 bases in between. Per the germline V gene, CDR1 is SGHRS and CDR2 is YFSETQ. The CDR3 is 16 amino acids. CDR3: CASSLSEVAYQETQYF. The CDR3 DNA reads TGCGCCAGCAGCTTGTCGGAGGTCGCGTACCAAGAGACCCAGTACTTC.

The chain employs TRBV6-5 and TRBJ1-1, with D maybe TRBD1 (5 bases). The ends were cut back, 7 bases at V and 11 bases at J, with 23 bases in the middle. CDR3 length equals 14 residues. The germline gives CDR1 MNHEY, CDR2 SVGAGI. The CDR3 DNA is TGTGCCAGCACGAGTATCCGGCAGGGCCTAAGGGCTTTCTTT. Translation gives CASTSIRQGLRAFF.

This chain connects TRBV5-5 to TRBJ2-5; tentative D call: TRBD1 (7 bases). Germline values: CDR1 SGHKS, CDR2 YYEKEE (reference sequence). V gave up 3 bases and J gave up 4 bases, with 19 bases separating them. CDR3 length: 16 residues. The CDR3, as DNA: TGTGCCAGCAGCTGGAGGGGGGACAGCGCGGGAGAGACCCAGTACTTC. Amino acids: CASSWRGDSAGETQYF.

Only a few counts were recorded for this clone. J is TRBJ2-3 and V is TRBV3-1 (or the pseudogene TRBV3-2); D possibly corresponds to TRBD2 (6 bases). Looked up from germline, CDR1 is LGHDT and CDR2 is YNNKEL (reference sequence). The CDR3 is 12 amino acids. V lost 3 bases to trimming and J lost 6 bases, with 7 bases between them. The CDR3 region is CASSHRGDTQYF. The CDR3 bases are TGTGCCAGCAGCCACCGGGGGGATACGCAGTATTTT.